Listed below are T cell receptor beta chains from one sample, sequenced in a study of blood T cell repertoires in COVID-19. This table comes from immunoSEQ multiplex PCR, and its TCRdb copy is limited to in-frame clones, with some not included. Among about 300,000 clones listed, roughly 85% were seen once. Input material: peripheral blood. These receptors came from a woman aged 45-60 years who had recovered from COVID-19. The CDR3 runs from the conserved cysteine through the conserved F or W. The D gene is left open where the match is weak. Some rows have no size entry. The others give once, few or many, or a class for an expanded clone.

V gene	D gene	J gene	clone size	CDR3 protein	CDR3 DNA
TRBV14	-	TRBJ2-7	-	CASSQGQGGYEQYF	TGTGCCAGCAGCCAGGGGCAGGGTGGATACGAGCAGTACTTC
TRBV5-4	-	TRBJ2-5	-	CASSFSGSPQETQYF	TGTGCCAGCAGCTTTAGTGGGAGCCCGCAAGAGACCCAGTACTTC
TRBV6-5	TRBD1	TRBJ1-6	-	CASSRTGVNSPLHF	TGTGCCAGCAGCCGAACAGGGGTTAATTCACCCCTCCACTTT
TRBV7-2	TRBD1	TRBJ2-6	few	CASRSGGSSGANVLTF	TGTGCCAGCAGATCAGGGGGAAGCTCTGGGGCCAACGTCCTGACTTTC
TRBV19	TRBD2	TRBJ2-3	-	CASSVSSGRAGDTQYF	TGTGCCAGTAGTGTGTCTAGCGGGAGGGCAGGAGATACGCAGTATTTT
TRBV3-1/TRBV3-2	-	TRBJ1-1	-	CASSHAQDARMNTEAFF	TGTGCCAGCAGCCATGCACAGGATGCCCGGATGAACACTGAAGCTTTCTTT
TRBV13	TRBD1	TRBJ2-2	-	CASSSTGQANTGELFF	TGTGCCAGCAGCTCCACGGGACAGGCGAACACCGGGGAGCTGTTTTTT
TRBV6-2/TRBV6-3	TRBD2	TRBJ2-2	-	CASSKLAVSTGELFF	TGTGCCAGCAGTAAACTAGCGGTGTCGACCGGGGAGCTGTTTTTT
TRBV5-1	TRBD1	TRBJ2-2	-	CASSLRSRGRLANTGELFF	TGCGCCAGCAGCTTGAGGAGCAGGGGGCGCCTCGCGAACACCGGGGAGCTGTTTTTT
TRBV27	-	TRBJ2-1	-	CASSRRDTYNEQFF	TGTGCCAGCAGTCGCCGGGACACCTACAATGAGCAGTTCTTC
TRBV7-9	TRBD1	TRBJ1-1	-	CASSLAQGGTEAFF	TGTGCCAGCAGCTTAGCACAGGGGGGGACTGAAGCTTTCTTT
TRBV3-1/TRBV3-2	-	TRBJ2-3	few	CASSHDYTDTQYF	TGTGCCAGCAGCCACGACTACACAGATACGCAGTATTTT
TRBV4-2	TRBD2	TRBJ2-1	-	CASSQTSSGGYNEQFF	TGTGCCAGCAGCCAAACCTCTAGCGGGGGGTACAATGAGCAGTTCTTC
TRBV21-1	-	TRBJ1-1	-	CASSPLGDRTNTEAFF	TGTGCCAGCAGCCCCCTGGGGGACAGAACGAACACTGAAGCTTTCTTT
TRBV5-8	TRBD2	TRBJ2-5	-	CASSFRTSGTGGQETQYF	TGTGCCAGCAGCTTTCGGACTAGCGGAACTGGGGGGCAAGAGACCCAGTACTTC
TRBV6-5	-	TRBJ2-5	-	CASSRRVSETQYF	TGTGCCAGCAGCCGCAGGGTTTCAGAGACCCAGTACTTC
TRBV7-2	-	TRBJ1-2	-	CASSLNSNYGYTF	TGTGCCAGCAGCTTAAATAGTAACTATGGCTACACCTTC
TRBV4-3	TRBD1	TRBJ1-2	-	CASSRQGEQGGYTF	TGCGCCAGCAGCCGCCAGGGGGAACAAGGAGGCTACACCTTC
TRBV27	-	TRBJ2-3	-	CASSLRDRVQYF	TGTGCCAGCAGTTTGAGAGACCGGGTTCAGTATTTT
TRBV5-1	TRBD1	TRBJ2-7	-	CASSLGDLGQGAYEQYF	TGCGCCAGCAGCTTGGGGGACCTCGGGCAGGGGGCCTACGAGCAGTACTTC
TRBV5-4	TRBD2	TRBJ2-7	-	CASSPRTVAGADEQYF	TGTGCCAGCAGCCCTCGGACGGTGGCGGGAGCGGACGAGCAGTACTTC
TRBV3-1/TRBV3-2	TRBD1	TRBJ2-1	-	CASSTRQGSNEQFF	TGTGCCAGCAGCACCCGACAGGGGTCCAATGAGCAGTTCTTC
TRBV12-1	-	TRBJ2-7	-	CASSFGFTTRSYEQYF	TGTGCCAGCAGCTTTGGATTTACTACACGTTCCTACGAGCAGTACTTC
TRBV5-1	TRBD1	TRBJ2-5	few	CASSFGDRGHETQYF	TGCGCCAGCAGCTTCGGGGACAGGGGGCACGAGACCCAGTACTTC
TRBV21-1	-	TRBJ1-1	-	CASSKGKGGGFGTEAFF	TGTGCCAGCAGCAAAGGAAAAGGAGGGGGCTTCGGGACTGAAGCTTTCTTT
TRBV25-1	TRBD2	TRBJ2-4	-	CASSDGGGSYIQYF	TGTGCCAGCAGTGATGGCGGGGGTTCGTACATTCAGTACTTC
TRBV28	-	TRBJ1-1	-	CASSLWRVQGIVNTEAFF	TGTGCCAGCAGTTTATGGCGGGTACAGGGAATAGTGAACACTGAAGCTTTCTTT
TRBV7-2	TRBD2	TRBJ2-2	-	CASSSRSLAGLFTGELFF	TGTGCCAGCAGCTCGAGAAGTCTAGCGGGACTGTTCACCGGGGAGCTGTTTTTT
TRBV6-5	TRBD2	TRBJ2-7	-	CASGGRGEYEQYF	TGTGCCTCCGGAGGGCGGGGGGAATACGAGCAGTACTTC
TRBV25-1	TRBD1	TRBJ2-5	-	CASSEFAGGSETQYF	TGTGCCAGCAGTGAATTTGCAGGGGGTTCGGAGACCCAGTACTTC
TRBV9	TRBD2	TRBJ2-1	-	CASGTTGYNEQFF	TGTGCCAGCGGGACTACGGGCTACAATGAGCAGTTCTTC
TRBV24-1	TRBD1	TRBJ1-1	-	CATSPGTGRRGVTEAFF	TGTGCCACCAGTCCCGGGACAGGTCGCCGGGGGGTCACTGAAGCTTTCTTT
TRBV9	-	TRBJ1-4	few	CASSFTGLNEKLFF	TGTGCCAGCAGCTTTACAGGGCTAAATGAAAAACTGTTTTTT
TRBV30	-	TRBJ1-2	-	CAWSVGQKTNYGYTF	TGTGCCTGGAGTGTTGGGCAGAAGACTAACTATGGCTACACCTTC
TRBV5-4	-	TRBJ2-7	-	CASSAGYEQYF	TGTGCCAGCAGCGCGGGGTACGAGCAGTACTTC
TRBV11-1	-	TRBJ2-1	-	CASSTEATLSGNEQFF	TGTGCCAGCAGCACAGAGGCGACACTGTCGGGGAATGAGCAGTTCTTC
TRBV12-5	-	TRBJ2-1	-	CASGLGIASYNEQFF	TGTGCTAGTGGTTTGGGCATAGCCTCCTACAATGAGCAGTTCTTC
TRBV6-2/TRBV6-3	TRBD2	TRBJ2-1	-	CASSLAGPSYNEQFF	TGTGCCAGCAGTCTAGCGGGCCCTTCCTACAATGAGCAGTTCTTC
TRBV19	TRBD1	TRBJ1-5	few	CASSIVTGGSSNQPQHF	TGTGCCAGTAGTATAGTCACAGGGGGAAGTTCCAATCAGCCCCAGCATTTT
TRBV30	-	TRBJ1-1	-	CAWTPQVTEAFF	TGTGCCTGGACCCCCCAGGTCACTGAAGCTTTCTTT
TRBV9	TRBD1	TRBJ1-4	-	CASSVQPTGYYEKLFF	TGTGCCAGCAGCGTCCAGCCGACAGGGTATTACGAAAAACTGTTTTTT
TRBV12-2	-	TRBJ2-1	-	CASRLARCNRDKRDNEQFF	TGTGCAAGTCGCTTAGCGAGGTGTAACCGGGACAAACGGGACAATGAGCAGTTCTTC
TRBV10-2	TRBD2	TRBJ2-1	-	CASNYKAGASYNEQFF	TGCGCCAGCAACTACAAGGCGGGAGCCTCCTACAATGAGCAGTTCTTC
TRBV7-8	-	TRBJ1-2	-	CASSLGLDYGYTF	TGTGCCAGCAGCTTAGGTCTTGACTATGGCTACACCTTC
TRBV30	-	TRBJ1-2	-	CAWTHGKPDGYTF	TGTGCCTGGACCCACGGGAAGCCCGATGGCTACACCTTC
TRBV19	TRBD1	TRBJ1-5	-	CASSDRVNQPQHF	TGTGCCAGTAGTGACAGGGTTAATCAGCCCCAGCATTTT
TRBV11-1	TRBD2	TRBJ2-1	once	CASSKLAASSYNEQFF	TGTGCCAGCAGTAAACTAGCGGCGAGCTCCTACAATGAGCAGTTCTTC
TRBV6-6	-	TRBJ2-7	-	CASSAGQPLLYEQYF	TGTGCCAGCAGCGCGGGACAGCCCCTGCTCTACGAGCAGTACTTC
TRBV24-1	TRBD1	TRBJ1-1	-	CATSDPRTGIKAFF	TGTGCCACCAGTGATCCACGGACAGGGATAAAAGCTTTCTTT
TRBV7-6	TRBD2	TRBJ2-1	-	CASSSLAGVYEQFF	TGTGCCAGCAGCTCACTGGCGGGAGTTTATGAGCAGTTCTTC
TRBV28	-	TRBJ1-6	few	CASSKRINSPLHF	TGTGCCAGCAGTAAGCGGATAAATTCACCCCTCCACTTT